The 5 T cell receptor beta chains given below trace back to one sample, sequenced in a study of blood T cell repertoires in COVID-19. The protocol was immunoSEQ multiplex PCR, while the TCRdb copy is restricted to in-frame clones and leaves out a portion. The table shows roughly 300,000 clones, with about 85% occurring only once. The sequenced sample was peripheral blood. The receptors derive from a human donor in a cohort sampled during active COVID-19.

J is TRBJ2-3 and V is TRBV24-1, with D unresolved. The V and J ends lost 5 bases and 0 bases respectively, with 11 bases between them. The germline V gene has CDR1 KGHDR and CDR2 SFDVKD. The CDR3 is 15 amino acids. CDR3 protein: CATSVAGYSTDTQYF. The CDR3, as DNA: TGTGCCACCAGTGTTGCAGGATATAGCACAGATACGCAGTATTTT.

As DNA, the CDR3 is TGTGCCAGCAGCTTAGATACAGGGCCAGCTTTCTTT. Amino acid sequence: CASSLDTGPAFF. The V call is TRBV7-9, the J call TRBJ1-1, with a weak D call TRBD1 (6 bases). CDR1 and CDR2 from the germline V gene are SEHNR and FQNEAQ (reference sequence). V lost 1 base and J lost 10, with 10 bases in between. This CDR3 is 12 amino acids long.

The V call is TRBV11-2, the J call TRBJ2-1, with 7 positions matching TRBD1. In germline, CDR1 is SGHAT, CDR2 FQNNGV. The CDR3 has 14 amino acids. With 6 bases clipped from V and 5 bases from J, the junction kept 7 bases outside the gene matches. The CDR3 is CASRNRGGDNEQFF. CDR3 nucleotides: TGTGCCAGCAGGAATAGAGGGGGCGACAATGAGCAGTTCTTC.

J is TRBJ2-3 and V is TRBV19, with TRBD2 identical over 15 bases. The CDR3 spans 17 residues. From germline, CDR1 is LNHDA and CDR2 SQIVND (reference sequence). V shed 3 bases, J shed 3 bases, and the junction held 4 bases outside the gene matches. CDR3 bases: TGTGCCAGTAGTATCGGGACTAGCGGGAGGAGGACAGATACGCAGTATTTT. It specifies CASSIGTSGRRTDTQYF.

The gene calls are TRBV4-2 and TRBJ2-1, with D tentatively TRBD2 (5 bases). The ends were cut back, 0 bases at V and 0 bases at J, with 15 bases in the middle. This CDR3 has 18 amino acids. Germline loops: CDR1 LGHNA, CDR2 YNFKEQ. CDR3 residues: CASSQDPRRRNSYNEQFF. The CDR3, as DNA: TGTGCCAGCAGCCAAGATCCTCGACGGAGGAACTCCTACAATGAGCAGTTCTTC.